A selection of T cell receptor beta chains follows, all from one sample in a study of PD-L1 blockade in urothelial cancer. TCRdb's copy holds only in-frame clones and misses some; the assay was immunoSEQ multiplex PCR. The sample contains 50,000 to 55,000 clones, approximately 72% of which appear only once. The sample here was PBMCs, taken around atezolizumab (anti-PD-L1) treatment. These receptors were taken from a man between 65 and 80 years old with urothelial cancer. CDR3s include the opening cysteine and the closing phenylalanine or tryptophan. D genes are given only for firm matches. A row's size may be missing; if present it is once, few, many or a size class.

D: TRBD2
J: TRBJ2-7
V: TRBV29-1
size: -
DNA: TGCAGCGTTGACCGGACCACTAGCGGTACCTACGAGCAGTACTTC
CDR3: CSVDRTTSGTYEQYF

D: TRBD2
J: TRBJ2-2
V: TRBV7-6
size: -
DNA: TGTGCCAGCAGCCAGACCGGCGGGGGGAACACCGGGGAGCTGTTTTTT
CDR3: CASSQTGGGNTGELFF

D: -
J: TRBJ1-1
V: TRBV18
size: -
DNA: TGTGCCAGCTCACCCAGGGAGGGGGAAGCTTTCTTT
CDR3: CASSPREGEAFF

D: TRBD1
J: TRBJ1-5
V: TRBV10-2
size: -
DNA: TGCGCCAGCAGTTGGACAGGGGCGGATCAGCCCCAGCATTTT
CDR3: CASSWTGADQPQHF

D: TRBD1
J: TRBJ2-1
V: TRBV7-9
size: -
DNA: TGTGCCAGCAGCGGCCGGGACAGCCCCGCGAATGAGCAGTTCTTC
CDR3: CASSGRDSPANEQFF

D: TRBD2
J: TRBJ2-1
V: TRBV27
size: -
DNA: TGTGCCAGCAGTTTAGTCCTAGCGGGGGGCTACAATGAGCAGTTCTTC
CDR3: CASSLVLAGGYNEQFF

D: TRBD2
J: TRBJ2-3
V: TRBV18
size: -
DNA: TGTGCCAGCTCACCAGCTCTAGCGGGGTCCATAGATACGCAGTATTTT
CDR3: CASSPALAGSIDTQYF

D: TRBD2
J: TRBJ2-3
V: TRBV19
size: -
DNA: TGTGCCAGTAGTATAGACCCCAATCGACTAGCGGGATCAGATACGCAGTATTTT
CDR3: CASSIDPNRLAGSDTQYF

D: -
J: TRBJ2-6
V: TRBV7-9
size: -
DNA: TGTGCCAGCAGCGCCAGGGGAAATGGGGCCAACGTCCTGACTTTC
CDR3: CASSARGNGANVLTF

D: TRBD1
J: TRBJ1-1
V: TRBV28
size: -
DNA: TGTGCCAGCAGTTTAGGGACAGGAATGAACACTGAAGCTTTCTTT
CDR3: CASSLGTGMNTEAFF

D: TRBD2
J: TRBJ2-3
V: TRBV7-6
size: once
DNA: TGTGCCAGCAGCCCTCGACTAGCGGGTGGATCCACAGATACGCAGTATTTT
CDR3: CASSPRLAGGSTDTQYF

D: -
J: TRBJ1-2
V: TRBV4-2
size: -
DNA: TGTGCCAGCAGCCAACGAACGTCTGGGTCCGGGGAGAACTATGGCTACACCTTC
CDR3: CASSQRTSGSGENYGYTF

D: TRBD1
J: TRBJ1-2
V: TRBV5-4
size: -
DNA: TGTGCCAGCATCAAAAGGACAGGGGGTGGCTACACCTTC
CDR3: CASIKRTGGGYTF

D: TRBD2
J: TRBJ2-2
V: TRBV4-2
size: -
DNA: TGTGCCAGCAGCCAAGAAACAAGCGGGGAAACCGGGGAGCTGTTTTTT
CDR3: CASSQETSGETGELFF

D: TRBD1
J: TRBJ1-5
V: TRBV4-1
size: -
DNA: TGCGCCAGCAGCCAACCCGAGGACAGGAGCAATCAGCCCCAGCATTTT
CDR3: CASSQPEDRSNQPQHF

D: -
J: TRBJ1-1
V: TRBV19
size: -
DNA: TGTGCCAGTAGAAGGACAGAGCAAACTGAAGCTTTCTTT
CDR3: CASRRTEQTEAFF

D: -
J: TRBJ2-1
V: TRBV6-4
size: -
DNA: TGTGCCAGCAGTGTAAGAGAGAACAATGAGCAGTTCTTC
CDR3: CASSVRENNEQFF

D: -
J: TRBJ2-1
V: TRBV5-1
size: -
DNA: TGCGCCAGCAGCTTGGGGGCAAATGAGCAGTTCTTC
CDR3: CASSLGANEQFF

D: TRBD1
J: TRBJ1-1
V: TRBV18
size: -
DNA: TGTGCCAGCTCACCCGGACAGGGATTGAACACTGAAGCTTTCTTT
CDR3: CASSPGQGLNTEAFF

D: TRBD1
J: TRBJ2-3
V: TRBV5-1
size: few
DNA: TGCGCCAGCAGCTTGGATGGTTGGTTACAGGGGAAAGATACGCAGTATTTT
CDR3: CASSLDGWLQGKDTQYF

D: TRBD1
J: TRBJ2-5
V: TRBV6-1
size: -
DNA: TGTGCCAGCAGGAAGGGACAGGGGTGGGGAGAGACCCAGTACTTC
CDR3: CASRKGQGWGETQYF

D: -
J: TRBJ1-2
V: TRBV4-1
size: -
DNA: TGCGCCAGCAGCCAAGGCGGCAGGGATTCCTATGGCTACACCTTC
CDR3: CASSQGGRDSYGYTF

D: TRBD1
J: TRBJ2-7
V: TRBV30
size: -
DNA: TGTGCCTGGAGTCACACCGGGACAGGGGGTTACGAGCAGTACTTC
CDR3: CAWSHTGTGGYEQYF

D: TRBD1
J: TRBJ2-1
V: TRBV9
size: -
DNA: TGTGCCAGCAACGACAGGGCAGGGAATGAGCAGTTCTTC
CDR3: CASNDRAGNEQFF

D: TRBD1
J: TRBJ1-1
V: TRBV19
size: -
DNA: TGTGCCAGTAACTCCGGGACAGTGAACACTGAAGCTTTCTTT
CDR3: CASNSGTVNTEAFF